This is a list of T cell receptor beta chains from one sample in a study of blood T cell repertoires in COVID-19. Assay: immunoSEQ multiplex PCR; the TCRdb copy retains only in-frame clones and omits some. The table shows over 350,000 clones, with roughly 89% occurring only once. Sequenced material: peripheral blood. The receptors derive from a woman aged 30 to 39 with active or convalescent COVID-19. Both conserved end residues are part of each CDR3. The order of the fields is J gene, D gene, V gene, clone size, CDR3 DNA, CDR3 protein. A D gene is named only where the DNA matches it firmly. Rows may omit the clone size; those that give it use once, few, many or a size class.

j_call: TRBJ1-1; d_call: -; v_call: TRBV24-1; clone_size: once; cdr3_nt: TGTGCCACCAGTGAGGGACAGAACACTGAAGCTTTCTTT; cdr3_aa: CATSEGQNTEAFF
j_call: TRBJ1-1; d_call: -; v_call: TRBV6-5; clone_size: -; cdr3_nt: TGTGCCAACTCGGGGGGGCTGATAGCTGAAGCTTTCTTT; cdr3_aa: CANSGGLIAEAFF
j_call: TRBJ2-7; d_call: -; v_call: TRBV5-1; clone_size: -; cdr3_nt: TGCGCCAGCAGCTTGCGGTCGGGACAAGGTGGAAACGAGCAGTACTTC; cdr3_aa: CASSLRSGQGGNEQYF
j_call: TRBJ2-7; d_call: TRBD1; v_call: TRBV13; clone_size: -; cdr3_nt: TGTGCCAGCAGCCCCGGGACAGGTTTGAAGCAGTACTTC; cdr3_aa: CASSPGTGLKQYF
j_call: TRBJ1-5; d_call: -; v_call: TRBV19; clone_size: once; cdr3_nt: TGTGCCAGTAGTCTGGACAAATATAGCAATCAGCCCCAGCATTTT; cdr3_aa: CASSLDKYSNQPQHF
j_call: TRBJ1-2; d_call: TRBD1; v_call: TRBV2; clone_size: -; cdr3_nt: TGTGCCAGCAGTGACAGGGGGCAGGGGTATGGCTACACCTTC; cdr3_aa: CASSDRGQGYGYTF
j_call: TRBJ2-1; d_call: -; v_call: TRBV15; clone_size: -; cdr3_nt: TGTGCCACCAGCAGAGCGATCAGTCCTGAGCAGTTCTTC; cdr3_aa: CATSRAISPEQFF
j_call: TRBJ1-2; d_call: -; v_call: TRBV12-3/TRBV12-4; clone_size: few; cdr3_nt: TGTGCCAGCAGCCGACAGGAGCACTATGGCTACACCTTC; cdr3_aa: CASSRQEHYGYTF
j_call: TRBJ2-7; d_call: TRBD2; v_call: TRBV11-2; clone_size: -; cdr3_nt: TGTGCCAGCAGCTCCGACACTAGCGGGAAGTCCTACGAGCAGTACTTC; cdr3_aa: CASSSDTSGKSYEQYF
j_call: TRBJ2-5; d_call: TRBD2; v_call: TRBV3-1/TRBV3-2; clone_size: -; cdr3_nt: TGTGCCAGCAGCCAAGGGATAGCGGGAGAGACCCAGTACTTC; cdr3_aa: CASSQGIAGETQYF
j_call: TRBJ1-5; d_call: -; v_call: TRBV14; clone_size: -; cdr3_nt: TGTGCCAGCAGCTCGGGATTTTGGGTAGGCAATCAGCCCCAGCATTTT; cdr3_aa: CASSSGFWVGNQPQHF
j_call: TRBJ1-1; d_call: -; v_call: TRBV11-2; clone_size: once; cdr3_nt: TGTGCCAGCAGCTTAGATTTAGTGAACACTGAAGCTTTCTTT; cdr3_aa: CASSLDLVNTEAFF
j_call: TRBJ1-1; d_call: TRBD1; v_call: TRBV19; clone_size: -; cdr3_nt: TGTGCCTCATCGGGACAGACGAACACTGAAGCTTTCTTT; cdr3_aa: CASSGQTNTEAFF
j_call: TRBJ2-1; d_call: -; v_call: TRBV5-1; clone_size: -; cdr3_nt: TGCGCCAGCAGCTTTAGACAGGATCACAATGAGCAGTTCTTC; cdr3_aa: CASSFRQDHNEQFF
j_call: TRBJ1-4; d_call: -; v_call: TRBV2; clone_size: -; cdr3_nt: TGTGCCAGCAACCCCGGGATTCCGGATGAAAAACTGTTTTTT; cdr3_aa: CASNPGIPDEKLFF
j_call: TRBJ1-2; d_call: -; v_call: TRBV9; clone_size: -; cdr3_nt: TGTGCCAGCAGCGTAGGTGGCAGTAACTATGGCTACACCTTC; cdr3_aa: CASSVGGSNYGYTF
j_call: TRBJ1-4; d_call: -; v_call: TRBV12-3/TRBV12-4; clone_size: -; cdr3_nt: TGTGCCAGCAGTTACAGAGAAAAACTGTTTTTT; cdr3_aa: CASSYREKLFF
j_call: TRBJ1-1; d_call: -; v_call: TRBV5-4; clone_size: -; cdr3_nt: TGTGCCAGCAGCTCCTTCGGGGGGTTGGGCACTGAAGCTTTCTTT; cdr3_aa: CASSSFGGLGTEAFF
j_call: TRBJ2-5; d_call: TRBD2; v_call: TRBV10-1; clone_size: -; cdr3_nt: TGCGCCAGCAGTGAGTCTAGCGGGAGGAGGCTTTGGGAGACCCAGTACTTC; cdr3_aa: CASSESSGRRLWETQYF
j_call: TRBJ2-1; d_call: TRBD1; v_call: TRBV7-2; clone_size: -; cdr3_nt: TGTGCCAGCAGCTTTCCGTTTGGACAGGGTAACAATGAGCAGTTCTTC; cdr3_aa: CASSFPFGQGNNEQFF
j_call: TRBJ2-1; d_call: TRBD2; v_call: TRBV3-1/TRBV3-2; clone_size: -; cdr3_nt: TGTGCCAGCAGCACACTACTAGCGGGAGGATGGAATGAGCAGTTCTTC; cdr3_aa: CASSTLLAGGWNEQFF
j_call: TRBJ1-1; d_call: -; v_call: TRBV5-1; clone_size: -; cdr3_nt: TGCGCCAGCAGCTTGGACAGGCTCACTGAAGCTTTCTTT; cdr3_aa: CASSLDRLTEAFF
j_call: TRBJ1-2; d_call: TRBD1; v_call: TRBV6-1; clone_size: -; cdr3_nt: TGTGCCAGCAGTGAAGGAGGGGGCCGTTTGTATGGCTACACCTTC; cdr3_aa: CASSEGGGRLYGYTF
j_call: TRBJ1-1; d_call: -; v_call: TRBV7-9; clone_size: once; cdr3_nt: TGTGCCAGCAGAATGGTGGAGACTGAAGCTTTCTTT; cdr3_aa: CASRMVETEAFF
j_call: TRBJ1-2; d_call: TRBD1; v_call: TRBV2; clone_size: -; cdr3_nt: TGTGCCAGCAGTGCGGACAGGGCAGACTATGGCTACACCTTC; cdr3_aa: CASSADRADYGYTF
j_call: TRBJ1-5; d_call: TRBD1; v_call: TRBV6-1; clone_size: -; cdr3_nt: TGTGCCAGCAGTGAATTCACCGGGACAGGGGGTCAGCCCCAGCATTTT; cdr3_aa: CASSEFTGTGGQPQHF
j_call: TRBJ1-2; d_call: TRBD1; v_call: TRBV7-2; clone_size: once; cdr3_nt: TGTGCCAGCAGCTTAGCGTTCGGGACAGGCTATGGCTACACCTTC; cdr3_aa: CASSLAFGTGYGYTF
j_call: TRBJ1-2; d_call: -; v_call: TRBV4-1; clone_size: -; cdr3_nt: TGCGCCAGCAGCCAAGATTGGCGGTCGGAGCATGGCTACACCTTC; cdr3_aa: CASSQDWRSEHGYTF
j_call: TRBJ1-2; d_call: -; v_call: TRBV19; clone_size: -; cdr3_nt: TGTGCCAGCGTCCTAGCGGGGAGCTATGGCTACACCTTC; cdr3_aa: CASVLAGSYGYTF
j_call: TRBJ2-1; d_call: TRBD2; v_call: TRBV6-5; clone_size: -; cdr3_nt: TGTGCCAGCAGTCTAGCGGGAGGTTCCAATGAGCAGTTCTTC; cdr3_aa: CASSLAGGSNEQFF
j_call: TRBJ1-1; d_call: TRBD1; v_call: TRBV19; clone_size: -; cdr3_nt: TGTGCCAGTAGTATGCCGTGGCAGGGGGACACTGAAGCTTTCTTT; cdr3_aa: CASSMPWQGDTEAFF
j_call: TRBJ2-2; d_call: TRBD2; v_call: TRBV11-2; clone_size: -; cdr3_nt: TGTGCCAGCAGCCCGAGAGGGAGCGGGGGCACCGGGGAGCTGTTTTTT; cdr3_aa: CASSPRGSGGTGELFF
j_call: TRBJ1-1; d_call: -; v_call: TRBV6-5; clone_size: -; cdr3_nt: TGTGCCAGCCTCAGGGCGCGGACTGAAGCTTTCTTT; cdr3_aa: CASLRARTEAFF
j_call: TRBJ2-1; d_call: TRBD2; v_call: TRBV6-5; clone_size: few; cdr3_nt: TGTGCCAGCAGTCTTAGCGGGGGGAACTACAATGAGCAGTTCTTC; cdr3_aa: CASSLSGGNYNEQFF
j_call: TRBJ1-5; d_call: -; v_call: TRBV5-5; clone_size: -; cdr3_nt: TGTGCCAGCAGCTTAGACACTTATAGCAATCAGCCCCAGCATTTT; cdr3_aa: CASSLDTYSNQPQHF
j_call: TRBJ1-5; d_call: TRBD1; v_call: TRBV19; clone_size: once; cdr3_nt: TGTGCCAGTAGTCAAGAGGACAGGATTAGGCAGCCCCAGCATTTT; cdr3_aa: CASSQEDRIRQPQHF
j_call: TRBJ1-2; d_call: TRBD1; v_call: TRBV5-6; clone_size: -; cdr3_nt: TGTGCCAGCAGCTATGCCTGGGACAGGGAAAATGAGAAGGGCTACACCTTC; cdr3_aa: CASSYAWDRENEKGYTF
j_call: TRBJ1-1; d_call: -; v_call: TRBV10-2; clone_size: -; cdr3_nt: TGCGCCAGTCTAGTTGGGGGGACTGAAGCTTTCTTT; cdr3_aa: CASLVGGTEAFF
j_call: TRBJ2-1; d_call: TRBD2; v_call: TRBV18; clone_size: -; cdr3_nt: TGTGCCAGCTCACCACAAGCGGGGGCCTCCAATGAGCAGTTCTTC; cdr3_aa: CASSPQAGASNEQFF
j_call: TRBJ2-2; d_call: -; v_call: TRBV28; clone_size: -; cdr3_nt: TGTGCCAGCAGTTTACAGGTACCCGGGGAGCTGTTTTTT; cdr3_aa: CASSLQVPGELFF
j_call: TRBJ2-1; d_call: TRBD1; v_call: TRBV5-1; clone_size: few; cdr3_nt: TGCGCCACCGAGTTGGGGACAGGGGGCTCCGAAAGCTCCTACAATGAGCAGTTCTTC; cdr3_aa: CATELGTGGSESSYNEQFF
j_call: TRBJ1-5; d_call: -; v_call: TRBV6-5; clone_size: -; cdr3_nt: TGTGCCAGCAGTTACGACAGCAGCAATCAGCCCCAGCATTTT; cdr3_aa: CASSYDSSNQPQHF
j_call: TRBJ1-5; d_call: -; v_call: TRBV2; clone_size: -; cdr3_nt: TGTGCCAGCAGTGAATGGGGCGGGGATAATCAGCCCCAGCATTTT; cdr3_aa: CASSEWGGDNQPQHF